This T cell receptor beta chain was identified in a study of graft-versus-host responses after intestinal transplantation. Profiling relied on immunoSEQ multiplex PCR, and the TCRdb table lists in-frame clones only, not all of them. This table has 85,000 to 90,000 clones, 75% to 90% appearing once. Remarks on this clone: The antigen is undetermined.

The sample in question was unstimulated CD8+ T cells sorted from spleen or lymph node cells, obtained before intestinal transplant. This TCR derives from a human donor who received an intestinal transplant.

This chain's CDR3 is CAWSVTSGSEQYF. The CDR3 DNA follows: TGTGCCTGGAGTGTGACTAGCGGGAGCGAGCAGTACTTC. This sequence joins TRBV30 and TRBJ2-7; 12 positions match TRBD2. CDR3 size: 13 residues. The V segment lost 0 bases and the J segment 6 bases; nucleotides outside the gene matches: 0. In germline, CDR1 is GTSNPN, CDR2 SVGIG (reference sequence).